The clone carrying this T cell receptor (beta chain) was counted only a few times. Under the authors' procedure: Estimation of nucleated cell counts was performed using reference gene primer amplification. This table comes from immunoSEQ multiplex PCR, and its TCRdb copy is limited to in-frame clones, with some not included. V, J and clone size are taken as reported in that table, and D and trimming were inferred from the DNA itself. The sample has 80,000 to 90,000 clones, under 85% seen once. This record belongs to a study of blood T cell repertoires in COVID-19. Study background: Donors in the United States, Italy and Spain gave samples during acute or convalescent COVID-19. From T cells, B-cell-depleted T cells, or PBMCs came the material, which was cDNA or gDNA.

Sequenced material: peripheral blood. The TCR originated in a man between 65 and 85 years old with acute or convalescent COVID-19.

CDR3 coding DNA: TGTGCCAGCAGCCAAGATGGGCAGTCCTATGGCTACACCTTC. Amino acids: CASSQDGQSYGYTF. The chain recombines TRBV3-1 (or the pseudogene TRBV3-2) with TRBJ1-2; D is undetermined. Germline V CDR1 and CDR2: LGHDT, YNNKEL (reference sequence). Trimming removed 0 bases at V and 4 bases at J, with 9 bases between. CDR3 length equals 14 residues.